This TCR beta chain was identified during a study of cytomegalovirus exposure and HLA in healthy donors. Findings and caveats of the study: According to the study, approximately 150 TCR beta chains were cytomegalovirus-associated. According to a subsequent analysis, TCR clusters from the first cohort were inclined to appear together in the roughly 120 validation repertoires. Reports indicated that the classifier achieved high specificity and sensitivity in diagnosing cytomegalovirus status.

CDR3 length: 15 residues. V gave up 1 base and J gave up 2 bases, with 12 bases separating them. Germline lookup yields CDR1 KGHSY and CDR2 FQNENV. On this clone: Its antigen is currently unknown.

The donors belonged to the roughly 130-subject validation cohort, separate from the approximately 700-subject first cohort. Method: immunoSEQ multiplex PCR; TCRdb's copy keeps in-frame clones and lacks some. Among 300,000 to 450,000 clones listed, approximately 90% were seen once. The sequencing sample was made of PBMCs. The clonotype originates from a woman younger than 35 in good health and CMV-seronegative. The chain joins TRBV16 to TRBJ2-7; D is possibly TRBD1 (5 bases). Here the CDR3 reads CASSQFLTGAYEQYF. The CDR3 bases are TGTGCCAGCAGCCAATTCTTAACAGGAGCCTACGAGCAGTACTTC. Together with reference TRBV16 and TRBJ2-7, the CDR3 gives the full variable domain: GEEVAQTPKHLVRGEGQKAKLYCAPIKGHSYVFWYQQVLKNEFKFLISFQNENVFDETGMPKERFSAKCLPNSPCSLEIQATKLEDSAVYFCASSQFLTGAYEQYFGPGTRLTVT.